The 26 T cell receptor beta chains below all came from one sample that was sequenced in a study of cytomegalovirus exposure and HLA in healthy donors. Both 60 Vbeta primers and 13 Jbeta primers went into the PCR. The data were produced by immunoSEQ multiplex PCR, yet TCRdb's version contains in-frame clones alone and is incomplete. Among approximately 160,000 clones listed, roughly 83% were seen once. The sample taken for sequencing was PBMCs. These receptors all stem from a boy between 2 and 10 years old in good health and CMV-seronegative.

This clone was found a few times. V and J are TRBV7-2 and TRBJ1-1; perhaps TRBD1 as D (5 bases). The CDR3 runs 15 residues. Between the trimmed V and J ends, which lost 5 bases and 7 bases, there was a span of 20 bases. CDR1 and CDR2 from the germline V gene are SGHTA and FQGNSA. The CDR3 DNA reads as TGTGCCAGCAGCCGTCTCCAGGGCAGCAGAGTTGAAGCTTTCTTT. Protein sequence: CASSRLQGSRVEAFF.

The gene calls are TRBV6-4 and TRBJ1-2; D is unclear. CDR1 and CDR2 from the germline V gene are MRHNA and SNTAGT. This CDR3 is built from 13 residues. Trimming took off 3 bases at V and 1 base at J, with 6 bases between the two ends. The CDR3 sequence: CASSERVNYGYTF. The CDR3 DNA reads TGTGCCAGCAGTGAGAGGGTTAACTATGGCTACACCTTC.

The V call is TRBV6-1, the J call TRBJ2-4; maybe TRBD1 (6 bases). The CDR3 loop spans 13 amino acids. V gave up 3 bases and J gave up 6 bases, with 9 bases separating them. Germline V lookup: CDR1 MNHNS, CDR2 SASEGT. DNA of the CDR3: TGTGCCAGCAGTGAGGACAGCCTAAACATTCAGTACTTC. Protein: CASSEDSLNIQYF.

The rearrangement uses TRBV13 and TRBJ2-7; 7 nucleotides line up with TRBD2. The CDR3 runs 17 residues. CDR1 and CDR2 from the germline V gene are PRHDT and FYEKMQ (reference sequence). J gave up 7 bases and V 0 bases, and 15 bases lay outside the gene matches. The CDR3 nucleotides are TGTGCCAGCAGCTTAGGCCTTAAGGGCGGGAGAGGTGGAGAGCAGTACTTC. Its translation: CASSLGLKGGRGGEQYF.

This chain joins TRBV7-9 and TRBJ2-1; 12 nucleotides align to TRBD2. The CDR3 is made up of 18 amino acids. Germline V gives CDR1 SEHNR, CDR2 FQNEAQ (reference sequence). Unmatched junction bases numbered 14, after V lost 4 bases and J lost 7 bases. The CDR3 DNA reads TGTGCCAGCAGCTCCCAGCTAGCTAGCGGGAGGGCCTGGAATGAGCAGTTCTTC. Its protein is CASSSQLASGRAWNEQFF.

V usage is TRBV18 and J usage is TRBJ2-7; 7 bases match TRBD2. With V trimmed by 1 base and J by 0 bases, 9 bases remained unmatched. Germline loops: CDR1 KGHSH, CDR2 LQKENI. This CDR3 region has 17 residues. Here the CDR3 reads CASSPLMSSGSSYEQYF. The CDR3 nucleotides read TGTGCCAGCTCACCACTTATGTCTAGCGGAAGCTCCTACGAGCAGTACTTC.

The genes are TRBV4-1 and TRBJ2-5; 10 bases fit TRBD2. The J call could be wrong; TRBJ2-7 is a better fit for the DNA end. Germline lookup yields CDR1 MGHRA and CDR2 YSYEKL. This CDR3 comprises 14 residues. CDR3 region: CASGPSGSSYEQYF. CDR3 nucleotides: TGCGCCAGCGGTCCTAGCGGGAGCTCCTACGAGCAGTACTTC.

This rearrangement joins TRBV5-1 to TRBJ2-5; D is possibly TRBD2 (6 bases). The CDR3 extends over 16 amino acids. Trimming stripped 4 bases from V and 4 bases from J, with 20 bases between. Germline V gives CDR1 SGHRS, CDR2 YFSETQ. Here the CDR3 reads CASSGLKVRGTETQYF. The CDR3, as DNA: TGCGCCAGCAGCGGACTAAAGGTTAGGGGAACAGAGACCCAGTACTTC.

This clone was seen only a few times. This sequence joins TRBV7-9 and TRBJ2-7; possible D gene TRBD1, 5 bases. The V gene lost 5 bases and the J gene lost 3 bases, with 14 bases spanning the gap. Germline V gives CDR1 SEHNR, CDR2 FQNEAQ (reference sequence). CDR3 length: 14 residues. CDR3 sequence: CASSPIAGNYEQYF. The CDR3 coding sequence is TGTGCCAGCAGCCCGATCGCAGGGAACTACGAGCAGTACTTC.

The chain carries TRBV5-1 and TRBJ2-1, with D tentatively TRBD1 (6 bases). This CDR3 comprises 14 residues. Trimming took off 0 bases at V and 2 bases at J, with 6 bases between the two ends. From germline, CDR1 is SGHRS and CDR2 YFSETQ. DNA of the CDR3: TGCGCCAGCAGCTTGGGACAGGCCTACAATGAGCAGTTCTTC. Translation: CASSLGQAYNEQFF. The full variable domain, rest sourced from reference TRBV5-1 and TRBJ2-1, is KAGVTQTPRYLIKTRGQQVTLSCSPISGHRSVSWYQQTPGQGLQFLFEYFSETQRNKGNFPGRFSGRQFSNSRSEMNVSTLELGDSALYLCASSLGQAYNEQFFGPGTRLTVL.

This rearrangement joins TRBV10-3 to TRBJ1-2; 7 nucleotides agree with TRBD1. Unmatched junction bases numbered 11, after V lost 10 bases and J lost 6 bases. In germline, CDR1 is ENHRY, CDR2 SYGVKD. The CDR3 is 13 residues long. CDR3 DNA: TGTGCCACCCAAAGGCAGGGGACAGATGGCTACACCTTC. Protein product: CATQRQGTDGYTF.

This chain links TRBV6-1 with TRBJ2-1, with 8 bases that match TRBD2. V trimming: 2 bases; J trimming: 9 bases; junction bases outside the gene matches: 9. This CDR3 spans 15 amino acids. Per the germline V gene, CDR1 is MNHNS and CDR2 is SASEGT. The CDR3 is CASSELSGGRGEQFF. In DNA form, the CDR3 reads TGTGCCAGCAGTGAACTCAGCGGGGGACGTGGTGAGCAGTTCTTC.

This sequence joins TRBV4-1 and TRBJ2-7; 12 bases are shared with TRBD1. V lost 0 bases and J lost 4; bases outside the gene matches: 7. The CDR3 spans 17 residues. Germline V gene sequence: CDR1 MGHRA, CDR2 YSYEKL. The CDR3 bases are TGCGCCAGCAGCCAAGATCATCAGGGACAGGGGGCGTACGAGCAGTACTTC. This sequence encodes CASSQDHQGQGAYEQYF.

The chain links TRBV12-2 to TRBJ2-5; TRBD2 is the table's D call, not checked against the DNA. TRBV12-2 is labeled a pseudogene. This CDR3 is 17 amino acids long. The CDR3 region is CASRLVPTSGRGETQYF. The CDR3 bases are TGTGCAAGTCGCTTAGTCCCGACTAGCGGGAGAGGAGAGACCCAGTACTTC.

This clone was recorded once. The chain carries TRBV5-1 and TRBJ2-2; no clear D. The length of the CDR3 is 14 residues. The germline V and J ends were trimmed by 4 bases and 0 bases, with 7 bases remaining between them. Germline V gene data show CDR1 as SGHRS and CDR2 as YFSETQ. As DNA, the CDR3 is TGCGCCAGCAGCCGGTATACGAACACCGGGGAGCTGTTTTTT. Encoded protein: CASSRYTNTGELFF.

This sequence joins TRBV27 and TRBJ2-7, with 8 bases matching TRBD1. Germline V CDR1 and CDR2: MNHEY, SMNVEV (reference sequence). The length of the CDR3 is 14 residues. The ends lost 7 bases at V and 0 bases at J; junction bases unmatched: 5. The CDR3 loop is CASTPGQGSYEQYF. The CDR3 nucleotides are TGTGCCAGCACACCCGGACAGGGCTCCTACGAGCAGTACTTC.

In its sample, this clone was seen a few times. The chain couples TRBV6-6 to TRBJ1-1, with D tentatively TRBD1 (6 bases). V lost 2 bases to trimming and J lost 2 bases, with 12 bases between them. The CDR3 length is 15 residues. Per germline, CDR1 MNHNY and CDR2 SVGAGI (reference sequence). In DNA form, the CDR3 reads TGTGCCAGCAGTTACCGGGACAATTTTAACACTGAAGCTTTCTTT. Its translation is CASSYRDNFNTEAFF.

This clone is a singleton in its sample. V is TRBV10-3 and J is TRBJ1-2; no reliable D call. Germline V gene data show CDR1 as ENHRY and CDR2 as SYGVKD. Trimming cost V 2 bases and J 0 bases, with 7 bases left between them. The CDR3 has 14 residues. CDR3 in DNA: TGTGCCATCAGTGAGGGCGGAGCTAACTATGGCTACACCTTC. Translated, it gives CAISEGGANYGYTF.

This sequence joins TRBV29-1 and TRBJ1-2, with D maybe TRBD1 (6 bases). V was trimmed by 7 bases and J by 8 bases, leaving 23 bases between them. Germline V gene lookup returns CDR1 SQVTM and CDR2 ANQGSEA. This CDR3 spans 14 amino acids. The CDR3 reads CSAGKQGFKGGYTF. As DNA, the CDR3 is TGCAGCGCCGGAAAACAGGGTTTTAAGGGAGGCTACACCTTC.

This chain uses TRBV10-3 with TRBJ2-7; TRBD2 agrees at 7 bases. The CDR3 is made up of 14 amino acids. V trimming: 6 bases; J trimming: 1 base; junction bases outside the gene matches: 6. Per germline, CDR1 ENHRY and CDR2 SYGVKD. DNA for the CDR3: TGTGCCATCAGAGATCAGGGAGGGTCCTACGAGCAGTACTTC. Its translation: CAIRDQGGSYEQYF.

A single count supports this clone. The chain links TRBV11-2 to TRBJ2-3; the D gene is possibly TRBD2 (5 bases). V dropped 6 bases and J dropped 0 bases, with 10 bases sitting between them. Germline V lookup: CDR1 SGHAT, CDR2 FQNNGV. The CDR3 is 14 residues long. This CDR3 reads CASRSGVSTDTQYF. CDR3 nucleotides: TGTGCCAGCAGAAGCGGAGTGAGCACAGATACGCAGTATTTT.

The chain's CDR3 is CASSLGQVAGEIDTQYF. The CDR3 DNA reads as TGTGCCAGCAGCTTGGGTCAGGTAGCGGGAGAAATAGATACGCAGTATTTT. The chain employs TRBV5-4 and TRBJ2-3, with 9 bases matching TRBD2. Germline V gene lookup returns CDR1 SGHNT and CDR2 YYREEE (reference sequence). J lost 5 bases, V lost 0 bases, and 10 bases had no gene match. CDR3 size: 17 residues. The full variable domain, with the rest looked up from reference TRBV5-4 and TRBJ2-3, is ETGVTQSPTHLIKTRGQQVTLRCSSQSGHNTVSWYQQALGQGPQFIFQYYREEENGRGNFPPRFSGLQFPNYSSELNVNALELDDSALYLCASSLGQVAGEIDTQYFGPGTRLTVL.

The chain is built from TRBV29-1 and TRBJ2-1; possible D gene TRBD2, 5 bases. Trimming left V 4 bases short and J 10 bases short, with 11 bases between. The CDR3 contains 11 residues. Germline values: CDR1 SQVTM, CDR2 ANQGSEA. CDR3 bases: TGCAGCGTTGTAAGATTAGCGGAGCAGTTCTTC. Its translation is CSVVRLAEQFF.

The chain's CDR3 is CSVGPGQPETQYF. The DNA of the CDR3 is TGCAGCGTTGGTCCAGGGCAGCCAGAGACCCAGTACTTC. This rearrangement joins TRBV29-1 to TRBJ2-5; tentative D call: TRBD1 (5 bases). V lost 4 bases, J lost 4 bases, and 13 bases lay in between. The germline gives CDR1 SQVTM, CDR2 ANQGSEA. The CDR3 totals 13 residues.

The chain couples TRBV10-1 to TRBJ2-1, with 11 bases aligning to TRBD2. V was pared by 5 bases and J by 7 bases, with 10 bases of the junction left unmatched. Germline values: CDR1 WNHNN, CDR2 SYGVQD (reference sequence). The length of the CDR3 is 16 residues. The CDR3 DNA follows: TGCGCCAGCAGTTTACTTAGCGGGAGGGCGGGAAATGAGCAGTTCTTC. It yields the protein CASSLLSGRAGNEQFF.

Written as DNA, the CDR3 is TGCGCCAGCAGCGCGGGACAGGGAGTTAACTATGGCTACACCTTC. Its protein product is CASSAGQGVNYGYTF. This chain links TRBV5-1 with TRBJ1-2; 9 nucleotides align to TRBD1. V trimming: 4 bases; J trimming: 1 base; junction bases outside the gene matches: 5. Germline lookup yields CDR1 SGHRS and CDR2 YFSETQ. The CDR3 is made up of 15 amino acids.